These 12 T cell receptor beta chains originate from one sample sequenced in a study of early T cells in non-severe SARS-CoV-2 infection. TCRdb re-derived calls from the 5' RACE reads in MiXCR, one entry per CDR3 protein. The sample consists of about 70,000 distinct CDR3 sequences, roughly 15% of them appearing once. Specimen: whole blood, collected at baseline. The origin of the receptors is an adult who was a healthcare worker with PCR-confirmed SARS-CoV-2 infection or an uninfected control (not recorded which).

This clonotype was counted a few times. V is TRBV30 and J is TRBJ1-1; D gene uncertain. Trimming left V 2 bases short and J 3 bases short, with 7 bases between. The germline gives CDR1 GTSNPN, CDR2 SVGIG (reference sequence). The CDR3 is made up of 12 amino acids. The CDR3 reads CAWSFSDTEAFF. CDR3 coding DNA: TGTGCCTGGAGTTTCTCGGACACTGAAGCTTTCTTT.

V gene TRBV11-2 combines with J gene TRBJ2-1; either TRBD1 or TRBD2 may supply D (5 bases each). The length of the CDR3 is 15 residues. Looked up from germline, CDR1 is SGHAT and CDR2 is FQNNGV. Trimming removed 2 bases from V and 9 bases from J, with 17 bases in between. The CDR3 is CASSLRSGAYLEQFF. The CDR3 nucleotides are TGTGCCAGCAGCTTACGGTCCGGGGCCTATCTTGAGCAGTTCTTC.

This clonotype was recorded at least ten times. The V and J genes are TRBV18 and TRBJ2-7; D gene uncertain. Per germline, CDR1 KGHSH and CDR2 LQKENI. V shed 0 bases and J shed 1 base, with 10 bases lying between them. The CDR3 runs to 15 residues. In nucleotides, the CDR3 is TGTGCCAGCTCACCACCGATGGCCAGGTCCTACGAGCAGTACTTC. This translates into CASSPPMARSYEQYF. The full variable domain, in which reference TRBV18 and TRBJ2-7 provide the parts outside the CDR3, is NAGVMQNPRHLVRRRGQEARLRCSPMKGHSHVYWYRQLPEEGLKFMVYLQKENIIDESGMPKERFSAEFPKEGPSILRIQQVVRGDSAAYFCASSPPMARSYEQYFGPGTRLTVT.

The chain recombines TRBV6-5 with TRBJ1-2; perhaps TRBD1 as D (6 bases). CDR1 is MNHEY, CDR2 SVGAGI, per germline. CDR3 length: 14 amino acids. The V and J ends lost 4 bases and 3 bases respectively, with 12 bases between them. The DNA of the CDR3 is TGTGCCAGCAGTTTACAGGGAGACTACTATGGCTACACCTTC. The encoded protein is CASSLQGDYYGYTF.

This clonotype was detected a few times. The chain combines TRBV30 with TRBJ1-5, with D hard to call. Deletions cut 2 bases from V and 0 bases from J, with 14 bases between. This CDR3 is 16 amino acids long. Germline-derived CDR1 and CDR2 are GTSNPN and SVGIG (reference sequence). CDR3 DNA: TGTGCCTGGAGTAAAAACAGTCCCTATAGCAATCAGCCCCAGCATTTT. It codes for CAWSKNSPYSNQPQHF.

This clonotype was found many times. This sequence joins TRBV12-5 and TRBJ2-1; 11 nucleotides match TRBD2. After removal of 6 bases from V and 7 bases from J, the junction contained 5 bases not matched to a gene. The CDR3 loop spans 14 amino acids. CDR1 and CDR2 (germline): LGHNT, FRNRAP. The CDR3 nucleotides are TGTGCTAGTGGCCCTAGCGGGGGGTTTAATGAGCAGTTCTTC. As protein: CASGPSGGFNEQFF.

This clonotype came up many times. CDR3: CASSYDGNYGYTF. CDR3 in DNA: TGTGCCAGCAGTTACGACGGAAACTATGGCTACACCTTC. The chain combines TRBV6-5 with TRBJ1-2; the D is unclear. The V end was cut by 2 bases, the J end by 2 bases, with 6 bases between. The CDR3 length is 13 residues. Germline CDR1 and CDR2: MNHEY and SVGAGI.

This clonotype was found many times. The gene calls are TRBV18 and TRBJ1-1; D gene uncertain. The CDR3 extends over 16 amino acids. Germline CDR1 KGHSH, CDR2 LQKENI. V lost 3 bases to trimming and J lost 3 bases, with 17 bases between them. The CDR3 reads CASSPRTTSRDTEAFF. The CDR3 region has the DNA TGTGCCAGCTCACCCCGGACCACCAGTCGGGACACTGAAGCTTTCTTT.

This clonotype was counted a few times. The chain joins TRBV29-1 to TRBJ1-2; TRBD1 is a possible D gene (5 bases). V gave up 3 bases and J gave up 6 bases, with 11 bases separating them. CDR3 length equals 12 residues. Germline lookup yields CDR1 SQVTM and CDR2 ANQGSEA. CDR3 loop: CSVDPLGHGYTF. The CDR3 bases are TGCAGCGTTGACCCTTTGGGGCATGGCTACACCTTC.

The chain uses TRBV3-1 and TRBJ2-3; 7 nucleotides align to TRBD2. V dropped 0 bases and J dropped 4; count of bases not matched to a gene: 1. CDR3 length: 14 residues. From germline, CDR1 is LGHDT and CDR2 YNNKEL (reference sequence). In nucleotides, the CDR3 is TGTGCCAGCAGCCAAGAGGGGGGGGCAGATACGCAGTATTTT. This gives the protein CASSQEGGADTQYF.

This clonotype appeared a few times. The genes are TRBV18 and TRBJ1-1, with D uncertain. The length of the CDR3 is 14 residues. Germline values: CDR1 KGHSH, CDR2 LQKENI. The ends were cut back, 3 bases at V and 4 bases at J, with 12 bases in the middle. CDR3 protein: CASSPTAAGTEAFF. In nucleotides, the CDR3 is TGTGCCAGCTCACCGACGGCAGCGGGCACTGAAGCTTTCTTT.

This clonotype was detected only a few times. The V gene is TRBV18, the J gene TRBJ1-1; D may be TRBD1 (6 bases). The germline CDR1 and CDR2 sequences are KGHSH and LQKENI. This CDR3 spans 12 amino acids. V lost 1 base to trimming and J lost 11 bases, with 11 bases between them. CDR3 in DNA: TGTGCCAGCTCACCACTATTACAGGGCGCTTTCTTT. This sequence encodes CASSPLLQGAFF.